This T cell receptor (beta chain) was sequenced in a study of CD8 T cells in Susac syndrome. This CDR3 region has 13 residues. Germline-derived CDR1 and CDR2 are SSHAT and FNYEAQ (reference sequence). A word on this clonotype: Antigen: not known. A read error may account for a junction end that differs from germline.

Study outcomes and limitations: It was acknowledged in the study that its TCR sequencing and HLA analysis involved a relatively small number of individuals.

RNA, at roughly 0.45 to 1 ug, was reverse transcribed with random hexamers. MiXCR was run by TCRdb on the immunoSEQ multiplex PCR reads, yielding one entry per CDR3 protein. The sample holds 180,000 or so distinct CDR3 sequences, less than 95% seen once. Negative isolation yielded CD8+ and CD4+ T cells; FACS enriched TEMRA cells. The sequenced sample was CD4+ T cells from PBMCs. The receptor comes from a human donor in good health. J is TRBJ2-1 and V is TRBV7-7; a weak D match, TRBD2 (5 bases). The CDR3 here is CASSLAQLDEQFF. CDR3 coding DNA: TGTGCTAGCAGCTTAGCGCAGCTGGATGAGCAGTTCTTC.